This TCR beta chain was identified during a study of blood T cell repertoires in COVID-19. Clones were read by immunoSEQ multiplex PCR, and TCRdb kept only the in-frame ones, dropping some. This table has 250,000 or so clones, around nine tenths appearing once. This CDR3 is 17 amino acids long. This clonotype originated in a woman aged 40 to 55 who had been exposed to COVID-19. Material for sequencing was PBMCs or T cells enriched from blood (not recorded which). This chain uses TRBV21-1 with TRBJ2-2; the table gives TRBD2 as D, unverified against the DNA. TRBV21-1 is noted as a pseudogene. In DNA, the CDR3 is TGTGCCAGCAGCAACGGAGGTAGCGGGGGGAACACCGGGGAGCTGTTTTTT. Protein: CASSNGGSGGNTGELFF.